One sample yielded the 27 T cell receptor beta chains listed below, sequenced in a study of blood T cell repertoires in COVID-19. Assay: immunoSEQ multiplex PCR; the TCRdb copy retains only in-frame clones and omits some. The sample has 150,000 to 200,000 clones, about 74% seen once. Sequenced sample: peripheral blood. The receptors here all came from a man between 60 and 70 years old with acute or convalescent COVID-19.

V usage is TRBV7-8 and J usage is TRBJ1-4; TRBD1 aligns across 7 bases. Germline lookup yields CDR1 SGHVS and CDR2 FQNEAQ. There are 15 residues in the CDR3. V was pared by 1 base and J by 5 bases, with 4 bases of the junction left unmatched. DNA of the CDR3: TGTGCCAGCAGCTTAGTCGGGACAGTCAATGAAAAACTGTTTTTT. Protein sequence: CASSLVGTVNEKLFF. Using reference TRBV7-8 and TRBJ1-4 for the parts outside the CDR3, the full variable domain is GAGVSQSPRYKVAKRGQDVALRCDPISGHVSLFWYQQALGQGPEFLTYFQNEAQLDKSGLPSDRFFAERPEGSVSTLKIQRTQQEDSAVYLCASSLVGTVNEKLFFGSGTQLSVL.

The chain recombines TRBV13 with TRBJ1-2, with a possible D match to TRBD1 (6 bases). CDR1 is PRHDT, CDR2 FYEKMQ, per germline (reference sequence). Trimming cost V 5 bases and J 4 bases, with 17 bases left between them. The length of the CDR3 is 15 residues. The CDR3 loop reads CASSLQTGGGYGYTF. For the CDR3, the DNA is TGTGCCAGCAGCCTACAAACGGGGGGCGGCTATGGCTACACCTTC.

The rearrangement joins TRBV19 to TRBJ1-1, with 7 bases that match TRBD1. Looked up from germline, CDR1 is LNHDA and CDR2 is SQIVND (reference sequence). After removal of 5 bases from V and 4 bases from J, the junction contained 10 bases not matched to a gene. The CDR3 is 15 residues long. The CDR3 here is CASSQQGKGGTEAFF. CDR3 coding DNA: TGTGCCAGTAGTCAACAGGGGAAGGGGGGCACTGAAGCTTTCTTT.

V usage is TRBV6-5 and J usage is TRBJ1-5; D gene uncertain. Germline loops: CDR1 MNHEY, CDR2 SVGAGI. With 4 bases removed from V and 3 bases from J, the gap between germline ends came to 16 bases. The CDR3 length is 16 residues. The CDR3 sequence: CASSLEGPQTNQPQHF. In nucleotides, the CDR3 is TGTGCCAGCAGTTTAGAGGGCCCTCAAACCAATCAGCCCCAGCATTTT.

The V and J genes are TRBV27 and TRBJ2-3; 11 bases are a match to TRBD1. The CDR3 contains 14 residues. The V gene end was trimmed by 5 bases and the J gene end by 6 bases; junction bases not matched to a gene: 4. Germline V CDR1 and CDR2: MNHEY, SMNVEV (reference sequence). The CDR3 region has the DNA TGTGCCAGCAGTAGGACAGGGGGCTTCGATACGCAGTATTTT. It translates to CASSRTGGFDTQYF.

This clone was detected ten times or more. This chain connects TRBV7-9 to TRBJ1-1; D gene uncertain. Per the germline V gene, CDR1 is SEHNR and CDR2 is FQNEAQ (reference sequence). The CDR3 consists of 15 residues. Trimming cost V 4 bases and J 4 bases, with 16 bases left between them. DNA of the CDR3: TGTGCCAGCAGCTCGGTTCCAAGTGAGGGCACTGAAGCTTTCTTT. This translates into CASSSVPSEGTEAFF.

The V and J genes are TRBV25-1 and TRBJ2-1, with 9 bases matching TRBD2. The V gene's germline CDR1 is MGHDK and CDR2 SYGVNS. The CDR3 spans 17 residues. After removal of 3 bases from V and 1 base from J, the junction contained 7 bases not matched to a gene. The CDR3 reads CASSDPLSGGSYNEQFF. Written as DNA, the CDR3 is TGTGCCAGCAGTGACCCGTTGAGCGGGGGGTCCTACAATGAGCAGTTCTTC.

CDR3 amino acids: CASAIGQGGGYTF. The CDR3 DNA sequence: TGTGCCAGCGCAATCGGACAGGGAGGAGGCTACACCTTC. The chain carries TRBV2 and TRBJ1-2, with 8 bases fitting TRBD1. V shed 8 bases and J 8 bases; nucleotides not matched to a gene: 10. Germline V lookup: CDR1 SNHLY, CDR2 FYNNEI. The CDR3 totals 13 residues.

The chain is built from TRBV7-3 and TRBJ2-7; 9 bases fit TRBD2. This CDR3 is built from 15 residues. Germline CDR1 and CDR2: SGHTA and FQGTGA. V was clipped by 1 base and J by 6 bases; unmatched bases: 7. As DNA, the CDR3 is TGTGCCAGCAGCTTAAAAGCGGGGGGATTCGGCGAGCAGTACTTC. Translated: CASSLKAGGFGEQYF.

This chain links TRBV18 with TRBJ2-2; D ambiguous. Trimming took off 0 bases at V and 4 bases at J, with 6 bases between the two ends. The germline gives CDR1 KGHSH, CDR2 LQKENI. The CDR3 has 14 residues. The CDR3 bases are TGTGCCAGCTCACCACCGGCCAGCACCGGGGAGCTGTTTTTT. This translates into CASSPPASTGELFF.

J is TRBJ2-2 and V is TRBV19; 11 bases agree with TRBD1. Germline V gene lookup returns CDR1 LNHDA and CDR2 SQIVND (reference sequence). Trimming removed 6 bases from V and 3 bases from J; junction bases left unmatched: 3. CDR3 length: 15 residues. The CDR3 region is CASSGQGADTGELFF. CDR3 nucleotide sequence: TGTGCCAGTAGCGGACAGGGGGCGGACACCGGGGAGCTGTTTTTT.

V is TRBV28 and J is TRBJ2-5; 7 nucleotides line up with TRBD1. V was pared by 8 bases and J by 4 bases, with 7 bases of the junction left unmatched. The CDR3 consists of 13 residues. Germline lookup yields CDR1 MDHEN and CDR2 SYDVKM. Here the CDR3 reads CASAWTGSETQYF. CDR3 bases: TGTGCCAGCGCATGGACAGGATCAGAGACCCAGTACTTC.

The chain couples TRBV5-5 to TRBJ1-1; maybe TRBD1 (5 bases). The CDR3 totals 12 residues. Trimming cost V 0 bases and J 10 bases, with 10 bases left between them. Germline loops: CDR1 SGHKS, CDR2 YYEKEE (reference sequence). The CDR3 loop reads CASSLDETAAFF. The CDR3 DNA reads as TGTGCCAGCAGCTTGGACGAGACAGCAGCTTTCTTT.

The CDR3 DNA sequence: TGTGCCAGCAGTTTAAGAGCGTCTCCCAGTAATTCACCCCTCCACTTT. Translating gives CASSLRASPSNSPLHF. The chain couples TRBV27 to TRBJ1-6, with D unresolved. Trimming cost V 2 bases and J 6 bases, with 14 bases left between them. This CDR3 is 16 amino acids long. Germline V gives CDR1 MNHEY, CDR2 SMNVEV (reference sequence).

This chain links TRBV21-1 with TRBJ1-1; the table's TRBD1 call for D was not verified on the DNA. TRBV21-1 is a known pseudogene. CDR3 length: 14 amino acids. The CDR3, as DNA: TGTGCCAGCAGCGCGACAGGTAGAAACACTGAAGCTTTCTTT. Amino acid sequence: CASSATGRNTEAFF.

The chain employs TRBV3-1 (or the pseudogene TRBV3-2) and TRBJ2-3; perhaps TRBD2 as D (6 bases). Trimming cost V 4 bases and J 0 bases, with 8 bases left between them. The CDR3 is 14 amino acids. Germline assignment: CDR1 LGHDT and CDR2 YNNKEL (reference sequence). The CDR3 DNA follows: TGTGCCAGCAGCCGCGGGGACAGCACAGATACGCAGTATTTT. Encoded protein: CASSRGDSTDTQYF.

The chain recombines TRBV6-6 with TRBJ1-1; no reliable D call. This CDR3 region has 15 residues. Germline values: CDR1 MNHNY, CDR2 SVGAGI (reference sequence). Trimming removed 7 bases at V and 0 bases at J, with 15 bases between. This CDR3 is CASTLESSMNTEAFF. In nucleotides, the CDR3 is TGTGCCAGCACCCTAGAGTCCAGCATGAACACTGAAGCTTTCTTT.

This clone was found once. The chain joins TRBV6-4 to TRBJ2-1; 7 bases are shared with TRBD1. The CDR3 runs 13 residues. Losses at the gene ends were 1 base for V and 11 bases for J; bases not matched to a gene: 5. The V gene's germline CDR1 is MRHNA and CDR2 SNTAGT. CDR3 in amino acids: CASSDLRGQKQFF. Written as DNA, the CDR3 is TGTGCCAGCAGTGACTTGAGGGGACAGAAGCAGTTCTTC.

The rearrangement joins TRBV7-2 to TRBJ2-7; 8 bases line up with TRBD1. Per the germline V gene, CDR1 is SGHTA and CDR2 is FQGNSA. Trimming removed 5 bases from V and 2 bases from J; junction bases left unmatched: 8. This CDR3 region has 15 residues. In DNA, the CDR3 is TGTGCCAGCAGCACCGAGGACAGGGTGGCCTACGAGCAGTACTTC. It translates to CASSTEDRVAYEQYF. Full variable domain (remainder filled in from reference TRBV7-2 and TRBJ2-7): GAGVSQSPSNKVTEKGKDVELRCDPISGHTALYWYRQSLGQGLEFLIYFQGNSAPDKSGLPSDRFSAERTGGSVSTLTIQRTQQEDSAVYLCASSTEDRVAYEQYFGPGTRLTVT.

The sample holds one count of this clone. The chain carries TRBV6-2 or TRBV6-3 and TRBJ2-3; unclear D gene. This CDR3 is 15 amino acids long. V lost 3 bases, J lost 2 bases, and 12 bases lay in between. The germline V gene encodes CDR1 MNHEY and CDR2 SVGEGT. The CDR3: CASSYIPGSTDTQYF. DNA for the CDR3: TGTGCCAGCAGTTATATCCCCGGGTCCACAGATACGCAGTATTTT.

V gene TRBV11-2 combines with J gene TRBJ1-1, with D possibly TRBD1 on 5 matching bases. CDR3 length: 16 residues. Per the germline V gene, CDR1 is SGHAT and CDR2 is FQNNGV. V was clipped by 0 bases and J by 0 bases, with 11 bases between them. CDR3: CASSLDRVGMNTEAFF. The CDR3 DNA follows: TGTGCCAGCAGCTTAGACAGGGTAGGCATGAACACTGAAGCTTTCTTT.

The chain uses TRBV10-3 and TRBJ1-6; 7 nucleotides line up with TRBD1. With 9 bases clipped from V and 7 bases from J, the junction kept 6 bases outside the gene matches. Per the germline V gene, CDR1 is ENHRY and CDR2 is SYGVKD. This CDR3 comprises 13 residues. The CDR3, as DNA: TGTGCCATGACAGGGAAGGAGAATTCACCCCTCCACTTT. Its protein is CAMTGKENSPLHF.

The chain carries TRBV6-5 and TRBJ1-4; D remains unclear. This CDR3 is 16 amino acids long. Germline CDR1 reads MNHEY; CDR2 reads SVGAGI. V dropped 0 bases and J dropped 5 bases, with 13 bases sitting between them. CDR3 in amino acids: CASSYSINSGNEKLFF. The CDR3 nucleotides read TGTGCCAGCAGTTACTCGATAAATTCGGGGAATGAAAAACTGTTTTTT.

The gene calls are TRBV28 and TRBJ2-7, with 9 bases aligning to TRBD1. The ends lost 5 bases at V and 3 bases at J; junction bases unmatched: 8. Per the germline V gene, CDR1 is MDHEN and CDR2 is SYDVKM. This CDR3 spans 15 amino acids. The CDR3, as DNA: TGTGCCAGCAGTATCCCGGGACAGGGAAACTACGAGCAGTACTTC. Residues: CASSIPGQGNYEQYF.

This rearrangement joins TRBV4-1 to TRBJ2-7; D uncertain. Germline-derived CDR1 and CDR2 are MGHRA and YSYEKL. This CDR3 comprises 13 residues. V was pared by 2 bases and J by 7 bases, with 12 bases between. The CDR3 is CASSQLTSPEQYF. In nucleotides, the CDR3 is TGCGCCAGCAGCCAACTCACATCCCCGGAGCAGTACTTC.

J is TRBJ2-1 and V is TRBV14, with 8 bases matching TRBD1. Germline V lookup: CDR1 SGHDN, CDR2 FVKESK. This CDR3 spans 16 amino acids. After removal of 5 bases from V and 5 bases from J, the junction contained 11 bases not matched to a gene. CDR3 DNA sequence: TGTGCCAGCAGCTTCAGGACAGGGCCTAGGGACAATGAGCAGTTCTTC. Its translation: CASSFRTGPRDNEQFF.

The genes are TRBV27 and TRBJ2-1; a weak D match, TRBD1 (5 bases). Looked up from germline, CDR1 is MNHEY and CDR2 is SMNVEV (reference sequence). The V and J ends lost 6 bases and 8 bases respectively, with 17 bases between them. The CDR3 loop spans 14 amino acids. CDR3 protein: CASSPLTGRDEQFF. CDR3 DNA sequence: TGTGCCAGCAGCCCTCTGACGGGCAGGGATGAGCAGTTCTTC.